The 10 T cell receptor beta chains listed next were all sequenced from one sample in a study of cytomegalovirus exposure and HLA in healthy donors. Some clones are missing from TCRdb's copy, which holds only in-frame ones; the method was immunoSEQ multiplex PCR. The profile shows 200,000 to 300,000 clones, about 87% of them singletons. Material: PBMCs. The receptor source for this set is a man aged 18 to 29 in good health and CMV-seronegative.

The rearrangement uses TRBV4-2 and TRBJ2-3, with 11 bases that match TRBD2. Per the germline V gene, CDR1 is LGHNA and CDR2 is YNFKEQ. The V gene end was trimmed by 3 bases and the J gene end by 0 bases; junction bases not matched to a gene: 8. This CDR3 contains 18 residues. The CDR3 nucleotides are TGTGCCAGCAGCCAGGCCCTAGCGGGAGGACTAAGCACAGATACGCAGTATTTT. Its protein product is CASSQALAGGLSTDTQYF.

V gene TRBV5-1 combines with J gene TRBJ1-1; 9 bases align to TRBD1. The CDR3 has 15 amino acids. V lost 2 bases and J lost 6; bases outside the gene matches: 8. The germline CDR1 and CDR2 sequences are SGHRS and YFSETQ. This CDR3 is CASSFSDRGRSEAFF. The CDR3 DNA follows: TGCGCCAGCAGCTTCTCGGACAGGGGTAGGTCTGAAGCTTTCTTT. Full variable domain (remainder filled in from reference TRBV5-1 and TRBJ1-1): KAGVTQTPRYLIKTRGQQVTLSCSPISGHRSVSWYQQTPGQGLQFLFEYFSETQRNKGNFPGRFSGRQFSNSRSEMNVSTLELGDSALYLCASSFSDRGRSEAFFGQGTRLTVV.

The chain carries TRBV14 and TRBJ1-4; possibly TRBD1 for D (6 bases). V was pared by 3 bases and J by 8 bases, with 10 bases between. The CDR3 runs 13 residues. Germline CDR1 reads SGHDN; CDR2 reads FVKESK. CDR3 region: CASSQGAREKLFF. The CDR3 bases are TGTGCCAGCAGCCAGGGGGCTCGGGAAAAACTGTTTTTT.

The chain uses TRBV10-3 and TRBJ2-7; 9 bases are shared with TRBD1. The CDR3 loop spans 13 amino acids. Germline V gene lookup returns CDR1 ENHRY and CDR2 SYGVKD. Unmatched junction bases numbered 6, after V lost 10 bases and J lost 2 bases. Here the CDR3 DNA reads TGTGCCACTCAAGACAGGGGGACCTACGAGCAGTACTTC. Translation gives CATQDRGTYEQYF.

The chain is built from TRBV27 and TRBJ2-2, with 12 nucleotides matching TRBD2. This CDR3 has 16 amino acids. With 4 bases clipped from V and 3 bases from J, the junction kept 3 bases outside the gene matches. Germline CDR1 reads MNHEY; CDR2 reads SMNVEV (reference sequence). Here the CDR3 reads CASSSLAGGDTGELFF. DNA of the CDR3: TGTGCCAGCAGTTCACTAGCGGGGGGAGACACCGGGGAGCTGTTTTTT.

V is TRBV10-3 and J is TRBJ1-5; 8 positions agree with TRBD1. The V and J ends lost 2 bases and 4 bases, in that order; junction bases with no gene match: 1. CDR3 length: 14 residues. CDR1 and CDR2 (germline): ENHRY, SYGVKD. The CDR3 protein is CAISEGQGNQPQHF. CDR3 nucleotides: TGTGCCATCAGTGAGGGACAGGGTAATCAGCCCCAGCATTTT.

This clone showed up just a few times. The chain uses TRBV23-1 and TRBJ2-7; 11 positions agree with TRBD1. TRBV23-1 belongs to the ORF category, with a function that is uncertain. J was trimmed by 6 bases and V by 6 bases; bases with no gene match: 7. CDR3 length: 14 residues. CDR3 region: CASSQDRGLGEQYF. Written as DNA, the CDR3 is TGCGCCAGCAGCCAGGACAGGGGGCTAGGCGAGCAGTACTTC.

The chain carries TRBV5-1 and TRBJ2-5; TRBD2 matches at 9 bases. The CDR3 loop spans 18 amino acids. The trim removed 1 base at V and 7 bases at J, leaving 17 bases unmatched. CDR1 is SGHRS and CDR2 is YFSETQ in the germline V gene. For the CDR3, the DNA is TGCGCCAGCAGCTTGTACGGAACCGAGCGGGGGGACATCGGGACCCAGTACTTC. Translated: CASSLYGTERGDIGTQYF.

The J gene is TRBJ1-4, the V gene TRBV27; TRBD1 matches 12 bases. Germline V gene data show CDR1 as MNHEY and CDR2 as SMNVEV (reference sequence). The V segment lost 0 bases and the J segment 7 bases; nucleotides outside the gene matches: 6. This CDR3 region has 17 residues. CDR3 nucleotide sequence: TGTGCCAGCAGTTTATCGGGACAGGGGGCGCCGATTGAAAAACTGTTTTTT. Its protein product is CASSLSGQGAPIEKLFF.

The chain links TRBV4-1 to TRBJ2-5, with D possibly matching TRBD1 (6 bases). The CDR3 has 16 amino acids. CDR1 is MGHRA, CDR2 YSYEKL, per germline. Trimming stripped 0 bases from V and 5 bases from J, with 16 bases between. This CDR3 reads CASSQDRAGQGETQYF. CDR3 nucleotide sequence: TGCGCCAGCAGCCAAGATCGGGCCGGGCAGGGGGAGACCCAGTACTTC.